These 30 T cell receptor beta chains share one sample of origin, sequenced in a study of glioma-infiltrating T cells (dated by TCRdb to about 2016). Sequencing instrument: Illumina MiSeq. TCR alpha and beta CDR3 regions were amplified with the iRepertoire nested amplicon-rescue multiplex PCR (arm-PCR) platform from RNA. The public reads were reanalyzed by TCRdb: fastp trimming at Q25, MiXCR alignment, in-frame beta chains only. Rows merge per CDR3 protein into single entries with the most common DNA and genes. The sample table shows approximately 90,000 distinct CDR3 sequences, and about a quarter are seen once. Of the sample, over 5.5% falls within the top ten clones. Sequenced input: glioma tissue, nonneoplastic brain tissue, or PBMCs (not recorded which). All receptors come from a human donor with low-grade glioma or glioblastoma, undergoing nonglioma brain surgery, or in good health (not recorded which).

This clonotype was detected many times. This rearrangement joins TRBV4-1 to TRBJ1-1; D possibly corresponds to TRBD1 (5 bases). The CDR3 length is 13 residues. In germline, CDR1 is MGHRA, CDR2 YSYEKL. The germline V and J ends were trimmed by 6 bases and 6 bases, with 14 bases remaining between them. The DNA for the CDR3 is TGCGCCAGCAGAGAACTGCAGGGTCCTGAAGCTTTCTTT. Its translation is CASRELQGPEAFF.

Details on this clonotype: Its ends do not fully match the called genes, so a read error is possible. The CDR3 sequence is CASSWDVGDSYNEQLF. The CDR3 DNA reads TGTGCCAGCAGCTGGGACGTGGGAGACTCCTACAATGAGCAGCTCTTC. This chain links TRBV11-2 with TRBJ2-1, with D perhaps given as TRBD1 or TRBD2 (5 bases each). Germline V gives CDR1 SGHAT, CDR2 FQNNGV. The CDR3 is made up of 16 amino acids.

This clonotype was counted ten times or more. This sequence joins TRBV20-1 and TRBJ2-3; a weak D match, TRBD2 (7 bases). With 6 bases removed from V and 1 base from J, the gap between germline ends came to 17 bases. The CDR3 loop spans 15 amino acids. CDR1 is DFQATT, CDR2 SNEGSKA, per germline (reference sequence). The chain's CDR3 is CSASNPGGRTDTQYF. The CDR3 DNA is TGCAGTGCCAGCAACCCCGGGGGGCGCACAGATACGCAGTATTTT.

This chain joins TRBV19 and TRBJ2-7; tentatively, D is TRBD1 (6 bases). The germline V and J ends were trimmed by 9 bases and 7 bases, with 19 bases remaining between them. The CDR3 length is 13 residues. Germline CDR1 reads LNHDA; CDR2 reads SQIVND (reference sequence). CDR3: CASHDRNYNEQYF. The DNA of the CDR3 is TGTGCCAGCCACGACAGGAACTACAATGAGCAGTACTTC.

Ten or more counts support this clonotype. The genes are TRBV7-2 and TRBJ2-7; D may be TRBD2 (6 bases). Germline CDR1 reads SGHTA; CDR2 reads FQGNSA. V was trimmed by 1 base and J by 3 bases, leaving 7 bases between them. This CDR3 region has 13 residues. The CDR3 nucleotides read TGTGCCAGCAGCTTAGGCGGGGACTACGAGCAGTACTTC. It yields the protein CASSLGGDYEQYF.

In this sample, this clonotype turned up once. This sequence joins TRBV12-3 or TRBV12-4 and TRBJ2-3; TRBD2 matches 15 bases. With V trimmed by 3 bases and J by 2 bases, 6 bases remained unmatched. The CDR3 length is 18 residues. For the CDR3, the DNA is TGTGCCAGCAGTTTCAGAAGGACTAGCGGGAGGGACACAGATACGCAGTATTTT. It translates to CASSFRRTSGRDTDTQYF.

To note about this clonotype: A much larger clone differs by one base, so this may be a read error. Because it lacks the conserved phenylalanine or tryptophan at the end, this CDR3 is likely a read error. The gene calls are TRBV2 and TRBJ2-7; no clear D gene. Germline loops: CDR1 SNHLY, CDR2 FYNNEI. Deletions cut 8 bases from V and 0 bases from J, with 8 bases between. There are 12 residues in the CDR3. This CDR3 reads CASGFVSYEQYL. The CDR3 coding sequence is TGTGCCAGCGGATTCGTCTCCTACGAGCAGTACCTC.

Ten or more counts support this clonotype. The DNA of the CDR3 is TGTGCCAGCAGCTCCAATGATCTTTTTCAGCCCCAGCATTTT. Its protein is CASSSNDLFQPQHF. The chain employs TRBV6-1 and TRBJ1-5, with unresolved D. The CDR3 has 14 amino acids. CDR1 is MNHNS, CDR2 SASEGT, per germline. Deletions cut 6 bases from V and 6 bases from J, with 15 bases between.

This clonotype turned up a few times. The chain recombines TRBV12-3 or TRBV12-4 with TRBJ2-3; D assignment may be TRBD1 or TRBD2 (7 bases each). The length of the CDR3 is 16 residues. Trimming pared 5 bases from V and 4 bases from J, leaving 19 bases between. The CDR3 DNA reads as TGTGCCAGCAGTGGACCTGGGAGGGGGCGGGCAGATACGCAGTATTTT. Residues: CASSGPGRGRADTQYF.

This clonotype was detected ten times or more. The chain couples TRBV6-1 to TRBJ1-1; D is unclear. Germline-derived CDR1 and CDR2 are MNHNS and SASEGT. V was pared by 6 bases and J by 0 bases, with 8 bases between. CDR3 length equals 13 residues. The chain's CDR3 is CASRSTVNTEAFF. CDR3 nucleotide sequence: TGTGCCAGCAGGTCGACGGTGAACACTGAAGCTTTCTTT.

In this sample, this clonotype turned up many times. The CDR3 reads CASSVTSRDQETQYF. The CDR3 nucleotides read TGTGCCAGCAGCGTAACTAGCCGAGACCAAGAGACCCAGTACTTC. V is TRBV9 and J is TRBJ2-5; D is possibly TRBD2 (6 bases). The germline V gene has CDR1 SGDLS and CDR2 YYNGEE. The CDR3 extends over 15 amino acids. V lost 1 base, J lost 0 bases, and 10 bases lay in between.

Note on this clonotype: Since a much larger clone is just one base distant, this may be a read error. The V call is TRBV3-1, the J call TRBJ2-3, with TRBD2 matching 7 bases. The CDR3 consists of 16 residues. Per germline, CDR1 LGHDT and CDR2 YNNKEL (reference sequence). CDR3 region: CASSHHSGASTDKQYF. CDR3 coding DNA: TGTGCCAGCAGCCACCACAGCGGGGCTAGCACAGATAAGCAGTATTTT.

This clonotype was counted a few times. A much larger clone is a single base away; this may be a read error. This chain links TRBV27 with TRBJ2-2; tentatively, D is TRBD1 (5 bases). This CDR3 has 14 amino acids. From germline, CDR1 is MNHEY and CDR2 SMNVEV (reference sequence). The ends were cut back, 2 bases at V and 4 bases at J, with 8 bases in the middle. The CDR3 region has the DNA TGTGCCAGCAGTTTACAGGGTATCACCGGGGAGCTGTTTTTT. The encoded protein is CASSLQGITGELFF.

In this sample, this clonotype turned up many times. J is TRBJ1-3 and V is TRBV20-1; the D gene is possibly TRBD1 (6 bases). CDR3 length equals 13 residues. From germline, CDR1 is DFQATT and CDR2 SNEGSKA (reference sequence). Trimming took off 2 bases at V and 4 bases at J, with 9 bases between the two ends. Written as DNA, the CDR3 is TGCAGTGCTAGAAGGGGGGCAGGAAACACCATATATTTT. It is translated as CSARRGAGNTIYF.

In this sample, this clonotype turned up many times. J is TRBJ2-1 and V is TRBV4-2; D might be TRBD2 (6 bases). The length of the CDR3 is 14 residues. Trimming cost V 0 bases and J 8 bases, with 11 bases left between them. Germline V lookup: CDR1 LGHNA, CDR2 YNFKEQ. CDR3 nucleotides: TGTGCCAGCAGCCAAGATGTTGGCGGGGATGAGCAGTTCTTC. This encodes CASSQDVGGDEQFF.

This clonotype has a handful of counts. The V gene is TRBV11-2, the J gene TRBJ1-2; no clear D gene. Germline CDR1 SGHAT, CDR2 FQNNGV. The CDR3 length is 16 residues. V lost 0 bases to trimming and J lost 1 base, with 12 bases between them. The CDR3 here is CASSLDRNSFNYGYTF. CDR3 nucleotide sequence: TGTGCCAGCAGCTTAGATCGGAACAGTTTTAACTATGGCTACACCTTC.

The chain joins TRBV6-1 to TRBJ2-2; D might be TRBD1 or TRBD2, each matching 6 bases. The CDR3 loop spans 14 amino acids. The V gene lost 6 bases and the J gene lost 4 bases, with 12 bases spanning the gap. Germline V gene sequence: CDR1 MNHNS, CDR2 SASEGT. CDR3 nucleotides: TGTGCCAGCAGCCCACAGGGAGGCACCGGGGAGCTGTTTTTT. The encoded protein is CASSPQGGTGELFF.

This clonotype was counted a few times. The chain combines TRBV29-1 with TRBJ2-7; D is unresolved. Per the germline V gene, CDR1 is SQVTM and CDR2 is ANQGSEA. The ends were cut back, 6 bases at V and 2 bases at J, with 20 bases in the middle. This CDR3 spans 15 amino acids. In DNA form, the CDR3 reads TGCAGCGTGTCAAGGGCAGGTAGTGGCACCTACGAGCAGTACTTC. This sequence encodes CSVSRAGSGTYEQYF.

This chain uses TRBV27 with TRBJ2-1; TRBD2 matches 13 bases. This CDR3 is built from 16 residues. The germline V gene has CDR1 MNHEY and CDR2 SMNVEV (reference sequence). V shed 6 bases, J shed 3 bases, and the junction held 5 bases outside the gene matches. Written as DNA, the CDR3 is TGTGCCAGCAGCTTGACTAGCGGGGGGAACTACAATGAGCAGTTCTTC. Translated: CASSLTSGGNYNEQFF.

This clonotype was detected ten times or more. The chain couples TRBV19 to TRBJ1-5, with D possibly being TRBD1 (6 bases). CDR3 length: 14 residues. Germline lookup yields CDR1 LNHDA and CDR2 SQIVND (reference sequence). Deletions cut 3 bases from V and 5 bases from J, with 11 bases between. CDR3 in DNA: TGTGCCAGTAGTATCGGGGCAGGGGATCAGCCCCAGCATTTT. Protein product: CASSIGAGDQPQHF.

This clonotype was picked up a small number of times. The CDR3 reads CAISESDRAGETQYF. The CDR3 DNA reads as TGTGCCATCAGTGAGTCGGACAGGGCTGGAGAGACCCAGTACTTC. The chain is built from TRBV10-3 and TRBJ2-5; 8 nucleotides line up with TRBD1. Germline assignment: CDR1 ENHRY and CDR2 SYGVKD. This CDR3 has 15 residues. Trimming took 0 bases from V and 4 from J; bases not matched to a gene: 4.

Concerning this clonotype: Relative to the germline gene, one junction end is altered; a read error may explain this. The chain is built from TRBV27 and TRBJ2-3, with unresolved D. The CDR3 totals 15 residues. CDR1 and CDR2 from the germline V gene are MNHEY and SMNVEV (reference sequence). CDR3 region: CAGSLRWARWDAQYF. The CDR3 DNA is TGTGCCGGCAGTTTAAGGTGGGCCCGTTGGGATGCGCAGTATTTT.

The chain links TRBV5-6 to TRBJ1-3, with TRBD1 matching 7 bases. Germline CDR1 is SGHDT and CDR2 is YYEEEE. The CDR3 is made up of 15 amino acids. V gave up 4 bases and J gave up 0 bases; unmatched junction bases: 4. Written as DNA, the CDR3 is TGTGCCAGCAGCCGGACAGGAAACTCTGGAAACACCATATATTTT. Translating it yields CASSRTGNSGNTIYF.

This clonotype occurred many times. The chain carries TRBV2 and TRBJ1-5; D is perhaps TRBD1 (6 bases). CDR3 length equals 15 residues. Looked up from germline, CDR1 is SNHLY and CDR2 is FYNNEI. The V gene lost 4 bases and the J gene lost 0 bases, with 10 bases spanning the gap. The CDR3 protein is CASSGGALSNQPQHF. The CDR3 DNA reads TGTGCCAGCAGTGGGGGGGCTCTTAGCAATCAGCCCCAGCATTTT.

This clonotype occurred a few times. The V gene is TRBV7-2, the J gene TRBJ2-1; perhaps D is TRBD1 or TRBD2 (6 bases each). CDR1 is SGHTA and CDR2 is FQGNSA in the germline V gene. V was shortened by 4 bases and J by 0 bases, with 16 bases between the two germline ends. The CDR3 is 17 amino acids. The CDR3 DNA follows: TGTGCCAGCAGCTCAGGCGGTGGGGGGCTCTCCTACAATGAGCAGTTCTTC. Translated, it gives CASSSGGGGLSYNEQFF.

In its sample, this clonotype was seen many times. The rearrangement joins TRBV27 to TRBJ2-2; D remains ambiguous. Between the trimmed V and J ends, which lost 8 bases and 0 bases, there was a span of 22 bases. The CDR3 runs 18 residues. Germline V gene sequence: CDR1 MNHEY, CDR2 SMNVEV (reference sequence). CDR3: CASGDSGGTRANTGELFF. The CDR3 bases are TGTGCCAGCGGAGACTCGGGCGGCACAAGAGCGAACACCGGGGAGCTGTTTTTT.

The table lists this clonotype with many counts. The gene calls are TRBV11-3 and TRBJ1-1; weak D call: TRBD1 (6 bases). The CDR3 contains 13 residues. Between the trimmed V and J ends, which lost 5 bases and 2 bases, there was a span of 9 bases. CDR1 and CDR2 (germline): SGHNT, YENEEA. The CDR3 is CASSMTGNTEAFF. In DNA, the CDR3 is TGTGCCAGCAGCATGACAGGTAACACTGAAGCTTTCTTT.

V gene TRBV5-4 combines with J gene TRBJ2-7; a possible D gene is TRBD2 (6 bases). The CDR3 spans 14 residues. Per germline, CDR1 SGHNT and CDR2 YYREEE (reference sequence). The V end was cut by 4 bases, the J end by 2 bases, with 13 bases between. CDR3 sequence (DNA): TGTGCCAGCAGCCCGTCGACGGGAGCCTACGAGCAGTACTTC. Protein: CASSPSTGAYEQYF.

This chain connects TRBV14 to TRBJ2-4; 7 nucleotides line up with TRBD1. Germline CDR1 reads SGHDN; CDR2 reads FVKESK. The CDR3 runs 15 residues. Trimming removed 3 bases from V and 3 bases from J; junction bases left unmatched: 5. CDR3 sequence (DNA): TGTGCCAGCAGCCAGAAGACAGGGATCAAAAACATTCAGTACTTC. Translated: CASSQKTGIKNIQYF. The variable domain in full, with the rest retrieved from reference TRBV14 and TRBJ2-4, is EAGVTQFPSHSVIEKGQTVTLRCDPISGHDNLYWYRRVMGKEIKFLLHFVKESKQDESGMPNNRFLAERTGGTYSTLKVQPAELEDSGVYFCASSQKTGIKNIQYFGAGTRLSVL.

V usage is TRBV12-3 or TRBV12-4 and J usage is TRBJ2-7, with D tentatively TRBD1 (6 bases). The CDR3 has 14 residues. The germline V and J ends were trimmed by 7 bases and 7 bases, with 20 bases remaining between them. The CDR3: CASKPIGGRAEQYF. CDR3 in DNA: TGTGCCAGCAAACCTATAGGGGGTCGGGCGGAGCAGTACTTC.